These 7 T cell receptor beta chains were sequenced from one sample in a study of T cell responses to AZD1222 COVID-19 vaccine. Assay used: immunoSEQ multiplex PCR; TCRdb lists only in-frame clones, some missing. This sample has more than 100,000 clones, with around 90% found just once. The specimen was peripheral blood, collected on day 0 of AZD1222 vaccination. The source is an adult in good health.

This clone was recorded only once. CDR3 sequence: CASSIGWGSEQFF. The CDR3 DNA is TGTGCCAGTAGTATAGGTTGGGGATCAGAGCAGTTCTTC. The chain employs TRBV19 and TRBJ2-1; D not certain. V lost 1 base, J lost 10 bases, and 11 bases lay in between. The CDR3 runs 13 residues. The germline CDR1 and CDR2 sequences are LNHDA and SQIVND (reference sequence).

V usage is TRBV6-2 or TRBV6-3 and J usage is TRBJ1-2, with D possibly TRBD1 on 5 matching bases. This CDR3 comprises 14 residues. Germline CDR1 is MNHEY and CDR2 is SVGEGT. Deletions cut 5 bases from V and 6 bases from J, with 16 bases between. CDR3 bases: TGTGCCAGCAGTCTGGAGGGGATCCTAGATGGCTACACCTTC. It codes for CASSLEGILDGYTF.

The chain carries TRBV30 and TRBJ1-2; 7 bases line up with TRBD1. CDR3 length: 18 residues. With V trimmed by 0 bases and J by 5 bases, 18 bases remained unmatched. The germline CDR1 and CDR2 sequences are GTSNPN and SVGIG (reference sequence). CDR3 sequence: CAWSVPPYLLTGTYGYTF. The DNA for the CDR3 is TGTGCCTGGAGTGTACCCCCATACCTTCTGACAGGGACTTATGGCTACACCTTC.

This clone was seen only a few times. The chain joins TRBV5-3 to TRBJ1-6; the match to TRBD1 covers 9 bases. TRBV5-3 is an ORF, with its function uncertain. The CDR3 consists of 16 residues. The J segment lost 10 bases and the V segment lost 4 bases, leaving 12 bases of the junction unmatched. The CDR3 DNA is TGTGCCAGAAGCAAAGACAGGGGGGTTAAGTTGTCACCCCTCCACTTT. Protein product: CARSKDRGVKLSPLHF.

This chain links TRBV7-2 with TRBJ2-7, with D perhaps TRBD2 (6 bases). The CDR3 totals 16 residues. The ends were cut back, 2 bases at V and 7 bases at J, with 21 bases in the middle. In germline, CDR1 is SGHTA, CDR2 FQGNSA. Written as DNA, the CDR3 is TGTGCCAGCAGCTTATTTAGCGGTGTAGGTGTTGGGGAGCAGTACTTC. It codes for CASSLFSGVGVGEQYF.

V and J are TRBV7-3 and TRBJ2-6; TRBD2 might be the D (6 bases). Germline-derived CDR1 and CDR2 are SGHTA and FQGTGA. Trimming took 1 base from V and 12 from J, leaving 7 bases between them. The CDR3 has 12 amino acids. As DNA, the CDR3 is TGTGCCAGCAGCTTAAGCGGGGCCGTCCTGACTTTC. It translates to CASSLSGAVLTF.

This clone was picked up one time. This sequence joins TRBV19 and TRBJ1-2; tentatively, D is TRBD1 (5 bases). The ends were cut back, 3 bases at V and 6 bases at J, with 14 bases in the middle. Germline V gene sequence: CDR1 LNHDA, CDR2 SQIVND (reference sequence). CDR3 length: 14 amino acids. CDR3 region: CASSMGPYLDGYTF. CDR3 coding DNA: TGTGCCAGTAGTATGGGACCTTATCTAGATGGCTACACCTTC.